Given below is one T cell receptor beta chain in context. In its sample, this clonotype was seen many times. What antigen it recognizes has not been identified. No much larger clonotype is one base removed from it; base qualities were not supplied. The sample's time point label is to be understood as: newly diagnosed GD, antithyroid drugs for less than 3 months. For both TCR sequencing and RNA sequencing, RNA was extracted from PBMCs in TRIzol. The diagnosis of Graves' disease was made according to American Thyroid Association guidelines. Recruitment of patients was carried out at an endocrinology department in Xi'an, China. Each patient gave roughly 8.4 milliliters of peripheral blood, collected in an EDTA anticoagulant tube. Ficoll Paque Plus density gradient separation was used to isolate PBMCs, and no further T cell sorting was performed. An Agilent 2100 Bioanalyzer and agarose gel were used to assess RNA quality, and a NanoDrop 2000 was used to measure RNA concentration.

V is trimmed back by 4 bases and J by 2 bases, and the junction contains 4 bases that no gene match accounts for. The germline V gene sets CDR1 to KGHDR and CDR2 to SFDVKD. From the cysteine through the phenylalanine, the CDR3 covers 14 amino acids. Of all the DNA, just the CDR3 is kept, 42 bases in frame from base 1. The library was obtained by multiplex PCR. The run used an Illumina HiSeq 4000. TCR beta libraries were built with iRepertoire HTBI primers and Arm-PCR amplification of CDR3 regions. PCR products were gel purified before sequencing. The original pipeline was this. Gene usage analysis of CDR3 amino acid clonotypes used the roughly 60 TRBV and approximately 13 TRBJ segments found across samples. COPE and FqMerger were used to merge filtered high-quality paired reads into contigs. BLAST was used to align contigs to IMGT TRBV, TRBD and TRBJ reference genes, with CDR3 defined following IMGT. Any clonotype with a frequency above 0.1% was classified as a highly expanded clone. Shannon entropy was used to measure repertoire diversity, and the Gini coefficient was used to measure V-J evenness. A clonotype found in more than one individual was treated as public. Through fastp at Q25 and MiXCR, TCRdb rebuilt clones from the public reads, retaining in-frame beta chains. Each CDR3 protein gets just one entry, which takes the most common genes and DNA from the rows behind it. These V and J calls originate from TCRdb's pipeline instead of the authors' own analysis. The table for this sample lists around 500,000 distinct CDR3 sequences; approximately 12% of them were counted only once. The ten largest clonotypes hold roughly 9.3% of the sample.

This sample was included in a study of regulatory T cells in long-lasting Graves disease (dated by TCRdb to the early 2020s). At the level of the whole study: Newly diagnosed Graves' disease patients had taken antithyroid drugs for less than 3 months. Persistent Graves' disease patients were compared with newly diagnosed Graves' disease patients by peripheral blood TCR sequencing and RNA sequencing. A total of about 35 samples underwent TCR sequencing, from about 13 patients with persistent Graves' disease and approximately 20 patients with newly diagnosed Graves' disease. The study was conducted in China and was registered as a clinical trial.

The study at large found these results: Sequencing and analysis were limited to the TCR beta chain. TRBV28, TRBJ1-2 and TRBJ2-5 were preferentially used in persistent disease, while TRBV20-1 and TRBJ2-1 were favored in newly diagnosed disease. The authors acknowledged the small sample size as a limitation that may reduce accuracy. Persistent patients shared more public clonotypes among themselves (under 3,000) than newly diagnosed patients did (more than 850). Compared with newly diagnosed patients, persistent Graves' disease patients had lower TCR Shannon entropy and fewer highly expanded clones, which suggests clonal expansion. Only peripheral blood was studied, because thyroid tissue, the primary lesion, was inaccessible.

In addition, the sample was reused for a study of T cells in Graves' hyperthyroidism and ophthalmopathy. Drawing on the second study: Stable Graves' hyperthyroidism was defined as the absence of progression to ophthalmopathy over 18 months of follow-up. Hyperthyroidism patients were newly diagnosed, had a disease duration of under 2 months, and were aged 18 to 65 years. Exclusion was applied to patients with uncontrolled infections, other autoimmune diseases, pregnancy or lactation. Diagnoses were based on clinical symptoms, serum thyroxine and TRAb, thyroid ultrasound and orbital computed tomography. The TCR CDR3 was subjected to a first round of RT-PCR using the HTBI primer set and the Qiagen OneStep RT-PCR kit. Most expanded thyroid clonotypes (frequency above 0.001) were also detected in blood, a finding suggesting that blood repertoires may reflect thyroid immune responses. In cross-validation, a model built on a 13 V-J signature told ophthalmopathy apart from stable hyperthyroidism with approximately 90% sensitivity and approximately 81% specificity, and in testing the same model reached 80%/75%. During validation, the model predicted progression to ophthalmopathy a median of approximately 7 months ahead of onset, with 70.59% sensitivity and under 85% specificity. To identify TCR V-J signatures that set the groups apart, the researchers used a discovery cohort of about a hundred patients, made up of around 42 with Graves' ophthalmopathy and about 59 with stable Graves' hyperthyroidism. Whether ophthalmopathy could be predicted prospectively was tested in an independent validation cohort made up of roughly 19 hyperthyroidism patients plus 17 patients who later progressed to ophthalmopathy. The 100 or so discovery patients were divided at random into training and test sets in a 7:3 ratio. In addition, the study compared T-cell repertoires in thyroid tissue and in blood from about six Graves' hyperthyroidism patients. Once sampling was done, hyperthyroidism patients were given methimazole at a starting dose of 30 mg daily, whereas ophthalmopathy patients were given high-dose intravenous methylprednisolone. Libraries were constructed in a second round of multiplex PCR, after which size selection and purification were performed. Paired-end sequencing of the libraries was performed with 100 bp reads on an Illumina HiSeq2000. SOAPnuke was used to process the raw data, removing reads that contained adapters or uncalled bases, had a mean Phred below 15, or lacked an exact match to the constant primer or identifier. High-quality paired reads were merged using COPE v1.2.5, and each unique nucleotide sequence was defined as a clonotype. Clonotypes were aligned to IMGT TRBV, TRBD and TRBJ reference segments using MiTCR v1.1. The analysis was restricted to V-J combinations with a frequency above 0.0001, which together covered about 99% of the repertoires. The TCS score was defined as the ratio of F50 (clonal expansion) to E x V (chaos), calculated using BLOSUM62-based TCRdist between CDR3 peptides within each V-J. Welch's t-statistics and random forest reduced fewer than 600 V-J features to roughly 13, which were used in a naive Bayes classifier (R e1071). Sample size was not statistically predetermined, and investigators were not blinded to group allocation. The paper reports TCR Vbeta CDR3 sequencing of approximately 140 peripheral blood samples: 40 to 45 ophthalmopathy, around 80 hyperthyroidism and around 17 progressor patients.

This material consisted of peripheral blood mononuclear cells (PBMCs), taken at new diagnosis, from a patient treated with antithyroid drugs. This sequence was found in a woman aged 25 to 39 with Graves disease. Donor details come from another sample of the same person, matched by shared clones. The chain couples TRBV24-1 to TRBJ2-7; the central 7 bases match TRBD1. The CDR3 protein: CATSDWDSPYEQYF. Here is the DNA: TGTGCCACCAGTGACTGGGACAGTCCCTACGAGCAGTACTTC.